Below, 9 T cell receptor beta chains from the same sample are listed, as sequenced in a study of post-analysis software for immune sequencing data. Study-level results: A few TRBV segments, TRBV5-6, TRBV5-1 and TRBV20-1 among them, were found more frequent in patients than controls.

Their cognate antigens are unknown. Prepared libraries of TCR beta cDNA carried unique molecular identifiers. TCRdb independently ran MiXCR on the PCR reads; one entry per CDR3 protein. The sample consists of approximately 730,000 distinct CDR3 sequences, roughly 50% of them appearing once. Sequenced: blood. All receptors come from a girl aged 5 to 17 with multiple sclerosis.

This clonotype was observed a handful of times. V usage is TRBV3-1 and J usage is TRBJ2-7; D ambiguous. Trimming pared 2 bases from V and 6 bases from J, leaving 11 bases between. Per the germline V gene, CDR1 is LGHDT and CDR2 is YNNKEL (reference sequence). The CDR3 covers 13 residues. The CDR3: CASSQKPSGEQYF. CDR3 nucleotide sequence: TGTGCCAGCAGCCAAAAACCCTCCGGCGAGCAGTACTTC.

The chain couples TRBV4-2 to TRBJ2-7, with 8 bases lining up with TRBD2. This CDR3 has 16 residues. Germline V gives CDR1 LGHNA, CDR2 YNFKEQ. After removal of 0 bases from V and 2 bases from J, the junction contained 6 bases not matched to a gene. Here the CDR3 DNA reads TGTGCCAGCAGCCAAGATCGGGGGGGCTTTGCCTACGAGCAGTACTTC. Its protein is CASSQDRGGFAYEQYF.

The rearrangement joins TRBV7-9 to TRBJ1-1, with D maybe TRBD1 (5 bases). Germline-derived CDR1 and CDR2 are SEHNR and FQNEAQ (reference sequence). The CDR3 extends over 16 amino acids. V was shortened by 7 bases and J by 4 bases, with 22 bases between the two germline ends. CDR3 coding DNA: TGTGCCAGCACCCCAACCTCCGGGACCCTCGGCACTGAAGCTTTCTTT. This translates into CASTPTSGTLGTEAFF.

V and J are TRBV5-1 and TRBJ2-1; D gene ambiguous. Germline CDR1 is SGHRS and CDR2 is YFSETQ. The V end lost 4 bases, the J end lost 0 bases, and 14 bases lay between the germline ends. This CDR3 region has 16 residues. Here the CDR3 reads CASSPFSAFSYNEQFF. CDR3 bases: TGCGCCAGCAGCCCCTTTTCTGCCTTCTCCTACAATGAGCAGTTCTTC. Combining the CDR3 with reference TRBV5-1 and TRBJ2-1 gives the whole variable domain KAGVTQTPRYLIKTRGQQVTLSCSPISGHRSVSWYQQTPGQGLQFLFEYFSETQRNKGNFPGRFSGRQFSNSRSEMNVSTLELGDSALYLCASSPFSAFSYNEQFFGPGTRLTVL.

This clonotype was found a few times. This chain uses TRBV29-1 with TRBJ2-6, with D tentatively TRBD1 (5 bases). Per germline, CDR1 SQVTM and CDR2 ANQGSEA. There are 16 residues in the CDR3. The V gene lost 7 bases and the J gene lost 2 bases, with 18 bases spanning the gap. This chain's CDR3 is CSGGVQGIPGANVLTF. As DNA, the CDR3 is TGCAGCGGAGGTGTCCAGGGTATCCCTGGGGCCAACGTCCTGACTTTC.

This rearrangement joins TRBV24-1 to TRBJ2-7; D call uncertain. CDR1 KGHDR and CDR2 SFDVKD come from the germline V gene. CDR3 length: 13 amino acids. Trimming removed 4 bases at V and 3 bases at J, with 9 bases between. The CDR3 spells CATSEGPFYEQYF. Here the CDR3 DNA reads TGTGCCACCAGTGAGGGTCCATTCTACGAGCAGTACTTC.

The V call is TRBV15, the J call TRBJ2-7; D gene uncertain. This CDR3 region has 14 residues. The V end lost 0 bases, the J end lost 2 bases, and 8 bases lay between the germline ends. Germline V gene data show CDR1 as LNHNV and CDR2 as YYDKDF (reference sequence). Here the CDR3 reads CATSRDLMAYEQYF. The CDR3 nucleotides are TGTGCCACCAGCAGAGATCTAATGGCCTACGAGCAGTACTTC. Combining the CDR3 with reference TRBV15 and TRBJ2-7 gives the whole variable domain DAMVIQNPRYQVTQFGKPVTLSCSQTLNHNVMYWYQQKSSQAPKLLFHYYDKDFNNEADTPDNFQSRRPNTSFCFLDIRSPGLGDTAMYLCATSRDLMAYEQYFGPGTRLTVT.

This clonotype was seen more than once but under ten times. V is TRBV7-2 and J is TRBJ2-7; 8 nucleotides match TRBD2. V lost 4 bases and J lost 3; bases outside the gene matches: 5. CDR3 length equals 14 residues. Germline V gene data show CDR1 as SGHTA and CDR2 as FQGNSA. The CDR3 coding sequence is TGTGCCAGCAGCTCTCGGCTAGCGGGCTACGAGCAGTACTTC. Translating gives CASSSRLAGYEQYF.

The chain combines TRBV20-1 with TRBJ2-7; D is uncertain. Germline assignment: CDR1 DFQATT and CDR2 SNEGSKA (reference sequence). Trimming pared 3 bases from V and 6 bases from J, leaving 12 bases between. CDR3 length equals 12 residues. CDR3 DNA sequence: TGCAGTGCTAGCCGTGCCGAGAGCGAGCAGTACTTC. Protein: CSASRAESEQYF.